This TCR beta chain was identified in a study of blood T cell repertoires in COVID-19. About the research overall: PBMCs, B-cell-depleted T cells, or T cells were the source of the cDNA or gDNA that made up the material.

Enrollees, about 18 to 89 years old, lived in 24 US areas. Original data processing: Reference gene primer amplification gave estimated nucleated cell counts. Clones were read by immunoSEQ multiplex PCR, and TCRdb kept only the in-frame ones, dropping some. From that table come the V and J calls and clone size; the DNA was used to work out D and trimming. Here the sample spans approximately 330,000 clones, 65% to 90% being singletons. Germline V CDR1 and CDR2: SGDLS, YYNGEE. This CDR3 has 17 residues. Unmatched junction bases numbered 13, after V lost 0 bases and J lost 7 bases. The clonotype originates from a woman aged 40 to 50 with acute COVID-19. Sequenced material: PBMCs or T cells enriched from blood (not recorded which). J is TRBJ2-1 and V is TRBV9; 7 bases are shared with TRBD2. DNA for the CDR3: TGTGCCAGCAGCGTAGAGAGGTCAGCGGGATTTGGAAATGAGCAGTTCTTC. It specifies CASSVERSAGFGNEQFF.